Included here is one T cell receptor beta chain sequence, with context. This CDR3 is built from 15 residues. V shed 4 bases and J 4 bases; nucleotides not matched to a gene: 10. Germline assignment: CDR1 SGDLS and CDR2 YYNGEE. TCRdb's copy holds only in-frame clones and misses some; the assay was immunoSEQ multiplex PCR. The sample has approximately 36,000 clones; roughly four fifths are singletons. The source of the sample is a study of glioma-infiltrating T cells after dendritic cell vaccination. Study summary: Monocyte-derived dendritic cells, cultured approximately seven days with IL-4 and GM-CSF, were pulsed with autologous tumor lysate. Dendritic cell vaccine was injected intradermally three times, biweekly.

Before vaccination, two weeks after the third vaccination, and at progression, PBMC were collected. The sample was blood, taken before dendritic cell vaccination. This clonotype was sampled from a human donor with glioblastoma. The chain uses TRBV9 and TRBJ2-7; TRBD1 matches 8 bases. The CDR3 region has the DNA TGTGCCAGCAGCCCCCGAGGACAGGGTCCTTACGAGCAGTACTTC. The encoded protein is CASSPRGQGPYEQYF.